This is a list of T cell receptor beta chains from one sample in a study of identical twins. TCRdb called the 5' RACE reads again in MiXCR, with one record for every CDR3 protein. The table includes approximately 700,000 distinct CDR3 sequences, 15% to 20% detected once. The sample was also linked to a second study, of T cells expressing NK-cell markers.

Material: PBMCs. The receptor source for this set is a woman aged 18-30 years in good health. Both conserved end residues are part of each CDR3. A D gene is named only where the DNA matches it firmly. Not every row has a clone size; where given, it reads once, few, many or a size class.

len: 15; d_gene: -; abundance: -; j_gene: TRBJ2-3; v_gene: TRBV7-8; CDR3nt: TGTGCCAGCAGCTCTTCTTCCTCTTCGGTAGATACGCAGTATTTT; CDR3aa: CASSSSSSSVDTQYF
len: 17; d_gene: -; abundance: -; j_gene: TRBJ2-1; v_gene: TRBV18; CDR3nt: TGTGCCAGCTCACCACCGCGGCGAGCCGGCTCCTACAATGAGCAGTTCTTC; CDR3aa: CASSPPRRAGSYNEQFF
len: 15; d_gene: -; abundance: few; j_gene: TRBJ2-5; v_gene: TRBV12-3/TRBV12-4; CDR3nt: TGTGCCAGCAGTCCCGACAACAGTGGGGGTGAGACCCAGTACTTC; CDR3aa: CASSPDNSGGETQYF
len: 15; d_gene: TRBD2; abundance: few; j_gene: TRBJ2-1; v_gene: TRBV29-1; CDR3nt: TGCAGCGTTGAAAGCCTGCGGGGGATATACAATGAGCAGTTCTTC; CDR3aa: CSVESLRGIYNEQFF
len: 14; d_gene: TRBD2; abundance: few; j_gene: TRBJ2-1; v_gene: TRBV6-2/TRBV6-3; CDR3nt: TGTGCCACCACCATCTCAGGCGGGGGCAATGAGCAGTTCTTC; CDR3aa: CATTISGGGNEQFF
len: 16; d_gene: -; abundance: -; j_gene: TRBJ2-3; v_gene: TRBV10-2; CDR3nt: TGCGCCAGCAGTGATACGACTGGCCGGGGCACAGATACGCAGTATTTT; CDR3aa: CASSDTTGRGTDTQYF
len: 18; d_gene: TRBD2; abundance: few; j_gene: TRBJ2-7; v_gene: TRBV11-1; CDR3nt: TGTGCCAGCAGCCCCCGGTTCAGCGGACTAGCGGCTTCCTACGAGCAGTACTTC; CDR3aa: CASSPRFSGLAASYEQYF
len: 16; d_gene: TRBD2; abundance: few; j_gene: TRBJ2-3; v_gene: TRBV20-1; CDR3nt: TGCAGTGCTAGAGAGAGGCGGACTAGCGGGAGTTTGACGCAGTATTTT; CDR3aa: CSARERRTSGSLTQYF
len: 13; d_gene: TRBD1; abundance: many; j_gene: TRBJ2-1; v_gene: TRBV29-1; CDR3nt: TGCAGCGCCCGGACAGGGGTGGTAGATGAGCAGTTCTTC; CDR3aa: CSARTGVVDEQFF
len: 15; d_gene: TRBD2; abundance: many; j_gene: TRBJ2-1; v_gene: TRBV12-3/TRBV12-4; CDR3nt: TGTGCCAGCAGTTTCCCCAGCGGGGGGGCAGGGGAGCAGTTCTTC; CDR3aa: CASSFPSGGAGEQFF
len: 16; d_gene: TRBD2; abundance: -; j_gene: TRBJ2-2; v_gene: TRBV2; CDR3nt: TGTGCCAGCAGGGCGCGGGAAGCGGGGGGATCCGGGGAGCTGTTTTTT; CDR3aa: CASRAREAGGSGELFF
len: 15; d_gene: TRBD1; abundance: few; j_gene: TRBJ1-6; v_gene: TRBV5-1; CDR3nt: TGCGCCAGCAGCTTGACAGGGGGTACCCTTTCACCCCTCCACTTT; CDR3aa: CASSLTGGTLSPLHF
len: 12; d_gene: TRBD2; abundance: -; j_gene: TRBJ2-3; v_gene: TRBV7-9; CDR3nt: TGTGCCAGCAGTCCGCTAGCGGGGGGAACATATTTT; CDR3aa: CASSPLAGGTYF
len: 12; d_gene: -; abundance: many; j_gene: TRBJ2-5; v_gene: TRBV28; CDR3nt: TGTGCCAGCAGTTCGACTCAAGAGACCCAGTACTTC; CDR3aa: CASSSTQETQYF
len: 15; d_gene: TRBD2; abundance: few; j_gene: TRBJ2-3; v_gene: TRBV6-5; CDR3nt: TGTGCCAGCAGTTCCCCGGGACTAGCGGGATATACGCAGTATTTT; CDR3aa: CASSSPGLAGYTQYF
len: 16; d_gene: TRBD2; abundance: few; j_gene: TRBJ2-1; v_gene: TRBV9; CDR3nt: TGTGCCAGCAGCGTAGGTACTAGCGGTGTCTACAATGAGCAGTTCTTC; CDR3aa: CASSVGTSGVYNEQFF
len: 16; d_gene: TRBD2; abundance: -; j_gene: TRBJ2-1; v_gene: TRBV5-6; CDR3nt: TGTGCCAGCAGCCATCGACTAGCGGGGGGATACAATGAGCAGTTCTTC; CDR3aa: CASSHRLAGGYNEQFF
len: 13; d_gene: -; abundance: -; j_gene: TRBJ2-7; v_gene: TRBV5-1; CDR3nt: TGCGCCAGCAGCTTAAGCGGTCCCTACGAGCAGTACTTC; CDR3aa: CASSLSGPYEQYF
len: 12; d_gene: -; abundance: few; j_gene: TRBJ2-3; v_gene: TRBV19; CDR3nt: TGTGCCAGTAGCCAAGTCCGGTATACGCAGTATTTT; CDR3aa: CASSQVRYTQYF
len: 16; d_gene: TRBD2; abundance: few; j_gene: TRBJ2-5; v_gene: TRBV20-1; CDR3nt: TGCAGTGCCAGGAGGAGGGCTAGCGGGGGGGTAGAGACCCAGTACTTC; CDR3aa: CSARRRASGGVETQYF
len: 14; d_gene: -; abundance: -; j_gene: TRBJ2-5; v_gene: TRBV7-2; CDR3nt: TGTGCCAGCAGCTTAGTGACGATCCAAGAGACCCAGTACTTC; CDR3aa: CASSLVTIQETQYF